One sample yielded the 30 T cell receptor beta chains listed below, sequenced in a study of post-analysis software for immune sequencing data. Incorporated into the TCR beta cDNA libraries were unique molecular identifiers, which served to reduce PCR and sequencing biases. TCRdb analysed the PCR reads with MiXCR anew, one entry per CDR3 protein. The data contain roughly 800,000 distinct CDR3 sequences, under 60% of them singletons. These receptors lack a known antigen. Findings and caveats of the study: Patients had higher frequencies than controls of five TRBV segments, including TRBV5-6, TRBV5-1 and TRBV20-1.

The material sequenced was blood. The receptors originated from a girl aged 10 to 17 with multiple sclerosis.

CDR3 bases: TGCAGCGGAATAGGGGGCTCCTCCTACGAGCAGTACTTC. It is translated as CSGIGGSSYEQYF. This chain joins TRBV29-1 and TRBJ2-7, with 7 bases aligning to TRBD1. The CDR3 loop spans 13 amino acids. The V segment lost 7 bases and the J segment 0 bases; nucleotides outside the gene matches: 6. The V gene's germline CDR1 is SQVTM and CDR2 ANQGSEA.

The chain couples TRBV6-6 to TRBJ2-5; 8 nucleotides align to TRBD2. The CDR3 sequence is 14 residues long. Germline CDR1 reads MNHNY; CDR2 reads SVGAGI (reference sequence). With V trimmed by 6 bases and J by 5 bases, 8 bases remained unmatched. The CDR3 DNA reads as TGTGCCAGCAGCCCGACTAGCGCTAGGGAGACCCAGTACTTC. Residues: CASSPTSARETQYF.

The rearrangement uses TRBV7-2 and TRBJ1-1, with D uncertain. With 1 base removed from V and 1 base from J, the gap between germline ends came to 13 bases. Germline V gene data show CDR1 as SGHTA and CDR2 as FQGNSA. The CDR3 runs to 16 residues. CDR3 protein: CASSLGVEEGNTEAFF. The CDR3 DNA follows: TGTGCCAGCAGCTTAGGTGTGGAGGAAGGGAACACTGAAGCTTTCTTT.

The chain has TRBV9 and TRBJ1-4, with 7 bases that match TRBD1. V dropped 2 bases and J dropped 8; count of bases not matched to a gene: 6. The CDR3 has 14 residues. Germline CDR1 is SGDLS and CDR2 is YYNGEE. This CDR3 reads CASSVGTVGEKLFF. Written as DNA, the CDR3 is TGTGCCAGCAGCGTCGGGACAGTTGGGGAAAAACTGTTTTTT.

J is TRBJ2-7 and V is TRBV20-1, with a weak D call TRBD2 (5 bases). V shed 3 bases and J shed 5 bases, with 17 bases lying between them. This CDR3 contains 14 residues. The germline V gene has CDR1 DFQATT and CDR2 SNEGSKA (reference sequence). As DNA, the CDR3 is TGCAGTGCTAGTGTGTACGGGAAGTTAAACGAGCAGTACTTC. Protein sequence: CSASVYGKLNEQYF.

This clonotype was observed a handful of times. The gene calls are TRBV7-2 and TRBJ2-7; 8 nucleotides line up with TRBD1. The CDR3 runs to 14 residues. Germline trimming cut 5 bases from V and 2 bases from J; bases unmatched to any gene: 5. Germline assignment: CDR1 SGHTA and CDR2 FQGNSA. The CDR3 nucleotides are TGTGCCAGCAGCCCTAGACAGGGGACCTACGAGCAGTACTTC. This sequence encodes CASSPRQGTYEQYF.

The chain links TRBV27 to TRBJ2-2; D gene ambiguous. The CDR3 runs 15 residues. V was cut by 4 bases and J by 5 bases, with 14 bases left in between. CDR1 is MNHEY, CDR2 SMNVEV, per germline (reference sequence). DNA for the CDR3: TGTGCCAGCAGTTCCCGGGCCTCGAGGACCGGGGAGCTGTTTTTT. Protein product: CASSSRASRTGELFF.

This sequence joins TRBV3-1 and TRBJ2-2; a weak D match, TRBD1 (5 bases). Germline V lookup: CDR1 LGHDT, CDR2 YNNKEL (reference sequence). Trimming pared 3 bases from V and 5 bases from J, leaving 16 bases between. The CDR3 totals 16 residues. The CDR3 sequence: CASSQLQVKRTGELFF. CDR3 nucleotide sequence: TGTGCCAGCAGCCAGCTACAGGTGAAGAGAACCGGGGAGCTGTTTTTT. The whole variable domain, remainder taken from reference TRBV3-1 and TRBJ2-2, is DTAVSQTPKYLVTQMGNDKSIKCEQNLGHDTMYWYKQDSKKFLKIMFSYNNKELIINETVPNRFSPKSPDKAHLNLHINSLELGDSAVYFCASSQLQVKRTGELFFGEGSRLTVL.

V gene TRBV27 combines with J gene TRBJ2-1, with 7 bases that match TRBD2. V lost 3 bases, J lost 5 bases, and 7 bases stayed unmatched. Germline values: CDR1 MNHEY, CDR2 SMNVEV (reference sequence). The CDR3 has 15 amino acids. This CDR3 is CASSFSGLPNNEQFF. The DNA of the CDR3 is TGTGCCAGCAGTTTTTCGGGACTACCAAACAATGAGCAGTTCTTC.

The CDR3 nucleotides are TGTGCCAGCAGCCCTGACACCCAAGAGACCCAGTACTTC. Protein: CASSPDTQETQYF. The gene calls are TRBV12-3 or TRBV12-4 and TRBJ2-5; D gene ambiguous. This CDR3 comprises 13 residues. Trimming shortened V by 6 bases and J by 1 base, and 9 bases separated the two germline ends.

The chain combines TRBV7-9 with TRBJ2-7; TRBD2 aligns across 13 bases. The CDR3 consists of 18 residues. CDR1 is SEHNR and CDR2 is FQNEAQ in the germline V gene (reference sequence). The V segment lost 5 bases and the J segment 6 bases; nucleotides outside the gene matches: 16. The CDR3 reads CASSRGTSGIGPLGEQYF. CDR3 bases: TGTGCCAGCAGCCGAGGGACTAGCGGGATCGGTCCTTTGGGCGAGCAGTACTTC.

The chain links TRBV6-1 to TRBJ2-1; the match to TRBD2 covers 7 bases. Per the germline V gene, CDR1 is MNHNS and CDR2 is SASEGT. CDR3 length: 16 amino acids. V dropped 5 bases and J dropped 8; count of bases not matched to a gene: 15. CDR3 amino acids: CASSLPAGKGNDEQFF. Written as DNA, the CDR3 is TGTGCCAGCAGTTTACCAGCGGGAAAGGGTAACGATGAGCAGTTCTTC.

Comments on this clonotype: An end of the junction does not agree with germline; a read error may underlie this. This sequence joins TRBV5-6 and TRBJ2-3; 10 bases map to TRBD1. CDR3 size: 15 residues. Germline assignment: CDR1 SGHDT and CDR2 YYEEEE. CDR3 protein: CASSLGQGAGDTQYF. In nucleotides, the CDR3 is TGTGCCAGCAGCTTGGGACAGGGGGCGGGGGATACACAGTATTTT. Complete variable domain (other parts from reference TRBV5-6 and TRBJ2-3): DAGVTQSPTHLIKTRGQQVTLRCSPKSGHDTVSWYQQALGQGPQFIFQYYEEEERQRGNFPDRFSGHQFPNYSSELNVNALLLGDSALYLCASSLGQGAGDTQYFGPGTRLTVL.

This clonotype came up a few times. The J gene is TRBJ2-7, the V gene TRBV7-9; D assignment may be TRBD1 or TRBD2 (5 bases each). The CDR3 consists of 14 residues. V was clipped by 5 bases and J by 3 bases, with 14 bases between them. The germline gives CDR1 SEHNR, CDR2 FQNEAQ (reference sequence). The CDR3 bases are TGTGCCAGCAGCGCAACCGGGACGGACTACGAGCAGTACTTC. This sequence encodes CASSATGTDYEQYF.

In its sample, this clonotype was seen a few times. The chain carries TRBV7-9 and TRBJ2-5; possibly TRBD2 for D (5 bases). The CDR3 is 12 amino acids. Trimming cost V 4 bases and J 11 bases, with 14 bases left between them. Germline-derived CDR1 and CDR2 are SEHNR and FQNEAQ (reference sequence). This CDR3 reads CASSSPGDEQYF. DNA of the CDR3: TGTGCCAGCAGCTCCCCCGGGGATGAGCAGTACTTC. Looking up the rest from reference TRBV7-9 and TRBJ2-5 gives the full variable domain: DTGVSQNPRHKITKRGQNVTFRCDPISEHNRLYWYRQTLGQGPEFLTYFQNEAQLEKSRLLSDRFSAERPKGSFSTLEIQRTEQGDSAMYLCASSSPGDEQYFGPGTRLLVL.

The J gene is TRBJ2-1, the V gene TRBV20-1; 13 nucleotides agree with TRBD2. The ends lost 0 bases at V and 7 bases at J; junction bases unmatched: 12. The CDR3 contains 18 residues. Germline loops: CDR1 DFQATT, CDR2 SNEGSKA (reference sequence). CDR3: CSARDWLLAGGRGNEQFF. CDR3 bases: TGCAGTGCTAGAGATTGGTTACTAGCGGGAGGGCGTGGAAATGAGCAGTTCTTC.

The CDR3 DNA reads TGTGCCACCAGCGCCCCGGGGTACAATGAGCAGTTCTTC. Amino acid sequence: CATSAPGYNEQFF. The rearrangement links TRBV15 to TRBJ2-1; tentatively, D is TRBD2 (5 bases). The CDR3 sequence is 13 residues long. V lost 5 bases and J 4 bases, leaving 9 bases between the germline ends. Germline CDR1 and CDR2: LNHNV and YYDKDF (reference sequence).

This clonotype appeared a few times. The chain uses TRBV9 and TRBJ2-3; 11 bases are a match to TRBD2. Germline values: CDR1 SGDLS, CDR2 YYNGEE. This CDR3 region has 15 residues. The trim removed 2 bases at V and 4 bases at J, leaving 3 bases unmatched. The CDR3 protein is CASSVVAGGPDTQYF. DNA of the CDR3: TGTGCCAGCAGCGTTGTAGCGGGAGGGCCAGATACGCAGTATTTT. The full variable domain, completed using reference TRBV9 and TRBJ2-3, is DSGVTQTPKHLITATGQRVTLRCSPRSGDLSVYWYQQSLDQGLQFLIQYYNGEERAKGNILERFSAQQFPDLHSELNLSSLELGDSALYFCASSVVAGGPDTQYFGPGTRLTVL.

This chain uses TRBV12-3 or TRBV12-4 with TRBJ2-7; D is unresolved. Trimming pared 3 bases from V and 6 bases from J, leaving 12 bases between. The CDR3 spans 13 residues. CDR3 region: CASSLRSPGEQYF. CDR3 bases: TGTGCCAGCAGTTTGCGGTCCCCAGGCGAGCAGTACTTC.

The chain combines TRBV11-2 with TRBJ2-3, with a tentative D call TRBD2 (6 bases). The CDR3 runs to 15 residues. V lost 5 bases and J lost 8, with 20 bases in between. Germline assignment: CDR1 SGHAT and CDR2 FQNNGV. The CDR3 DNA follows: TGTGCCAGCAGCCCCGCCTACGGGGGATTGGGTACGCAGTATTTT. This translates into CASSPAYGGLGTQYF.

This clonotype occurred once. The chain recombines TRBV7-2 with TRBJ2-2; TRBD2 aligns across 11 bases. This CDR3 has 15 residues. CDR1 is SGHTA and CDR2 is FQGNSA in the germline V gene. The V segment lost 4 bases and the J segment 5 bases; nucleotides outside the gene matches: 3. The DNA for the CDR3 is TGTGCCAGCAGCTCGGGACTAGCGGCGACCGGGGAGCTGTTTTTT. This translates into CASSSGLAATGELFF. Drawing the rest from reference TRBV7-2 and TRBJ2-2, the complete variable domain is GAGVSQSPSNKVTEKGKDVELRCDPISGHTALYWYRQSLGQGLEFLIYFQGNSAPDKSGLPSDRFSAERTGGSVSTLTIQRTQQEDSAVYLCASSSGLAATGELFFGEGSRLTVL.

V is TRBV4-2 and J is TRBJ1-2; the D is unclear. Trimming shortened V by 1 base and J by 3 bases, and 12 bases separated the two germline ends. The CDR3 totals 15 residues. In germline, CDR1 is LGHNA, CDR2 YNFKEQ. The chain's CDR3 is CASSQARGWDYGYTF. CDR3 coding DNA: TGTGCCAGCAGCCAAGCGCGGGGATGGGACTATGGCTACACCTTC.

The chain recombines TRBV7-6 with TRBJ2-1; a possible D gene is TRBD2 (6 bases). CDR1 is SGHVS and CDR2 is FNYEAQ in the germline V gene. V lost 1 base, J lost 4 bases, and 20 bases lay in between. This CDR3 comprises 18 residues. The CDR3 spells CASSLGSLRDPVYNEQFF. The CDR3 bases are TGTGCCAGCAGCTTAGGGTCTCTGCGGGACCCTGTTTACAATGAGCAGTTCTTC.

In DNA, the CDR3 is TGTGCCAGCAGCGAGACAGGGAGGAACTATGGCTACACCTTC. Translating it yields CASSETGRNYGYTF. The rearrangement joins TRBV7-8 to TRBJ1-2; 7 bases line up with TRBD1. The junction had 5 bases not matched to a gene; V was cut back by 5 bases and J by 2 bases. CDR1 and CDR2 (germline): SGHVS, FQNEAQ. The CDR3 runs to 14 residues.

The chain couples TRBV20-1 to TRBJ2-7, with D perhaps matching TRBD2 (5 bases). The CDR3 consists of 14 residues. Trimming took 3 bases from V and 2 from J, leaving 14 bases between them. Germline V gene sequence: CDR1 DFQATT, CDR2 SNEGSKA (reference sequence). The CDR3 is CSASWLALPYEQYF. Written as DNA, the CDR3 is TGCAGTGCTAGCTGGCTAGCTCTACCCTACGAGCAGTACTTC.

The rearrangement uses TRBV20-1 and TRBJ1-2; maybe TRBD1 (6 bases). Trimming left V 3 bases short and J 4 bases short, with 21 bases between. The CDR3 is made up of 16 amino acids. Per the germline V gene, CDR1 is DFQATT and CDR2 is SNEGSKA (reference sequence). CDR3 coding DNA: TGCAGTGCTAGTAGTAGGGGGACCGGGGGCTCCTATGGCTACACCTTC. Protein: CSASSRGTGGSYGYTF.

The chain has TRBV7-9 and TRBJ1-4; D gene ambiguous. Germline V gives CDR1 SEHNR, CDR2 FQNEAQ (reference sequence). Trimming shortened V by 3 bases and J by 3 bases, and 11 bases separated the two germline ends. CDR3 size: 15 residues. The CDR3 is CASSFDGSANEKLFF. CDR3 DNA sequence: TGTGCCAGCAGCTTTGATGGGTCTGCTAATGAAAAACTGTTTTTT.

This chain uses TRBV18 with TRBJ1-5; D gene uncertain. Trimming removed 2 bases at V and 0 bases at J, with 11 bases between. CDR1 and CDR2 (germline): KGHSH, LQKENI. The CDR3 is 16 residues long. CDR3 protein: CASSPYPAYSNQPQHF. The CDR3 coding sequence is TGTGCCAGCTCACCATACCCAGCTTATAGCAATCAGCCCCAGCATTTT.

In this sample, this clonotype turned up a few times. V gene TRBV10-2 combines with J gene TRBJ2-1; 10 bases fit TRBD2. Looked up from germline, CDR1 is WSHSY and CDR2 is SAAADI. The CDR3 extends over 15 amino acids. V lost 2 bases to trimming and J lost 6 bases; unmatched junction nucleotides: 4. DNA of the CDR3: TGCGCCAGCAGTGAGGCTAGCGGGGGATCCAATGAGCAGTTCTTC. It is translated as CASSEASGGSNEQFF.

The sample holds many counts of this clonotype. The chain couples TRBV10-3 to TRBJ1-2; 8 nucleotides line up with TRBD1. Germline CDR1 is ENHRY and CDR2 is SYGVKD. V shed 2 bases, J shed 4 bases, and the junction held 6 bases outside the gene matches. The CDR3 totals 15 residues. The CDR3 DNA follows: TGTGCCATCAGTGAGGGAAACACAGGGGGCTATGGCTACACCTTC. It translates to CAISEGNTGGYGYTF.